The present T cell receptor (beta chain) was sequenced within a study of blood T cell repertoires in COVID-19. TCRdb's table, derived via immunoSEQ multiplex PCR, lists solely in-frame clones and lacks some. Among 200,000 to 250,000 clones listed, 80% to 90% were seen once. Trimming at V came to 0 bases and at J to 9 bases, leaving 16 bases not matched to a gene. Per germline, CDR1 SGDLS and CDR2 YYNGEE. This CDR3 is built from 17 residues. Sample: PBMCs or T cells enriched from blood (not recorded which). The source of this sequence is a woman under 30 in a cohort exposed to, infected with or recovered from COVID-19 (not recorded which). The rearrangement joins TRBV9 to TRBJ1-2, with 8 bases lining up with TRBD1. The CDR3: CASSVGPSAGQGVSYTF. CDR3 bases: TGTGCCAGCAGCGTAGGCCCCTCCGCTGGACAGGGCGTGAGCTACACCTTC. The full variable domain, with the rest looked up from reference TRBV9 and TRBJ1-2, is DSGVTQTPKHLITATGQRVTLRCSPRSGDLSVYWYQQSLDQGLQFLIQYYNGEERAKGNILERFSAQQFPDLHSELNLSSLELGDSALYFCASSVGPSAGQGVSYTFGSGTRLTVV.